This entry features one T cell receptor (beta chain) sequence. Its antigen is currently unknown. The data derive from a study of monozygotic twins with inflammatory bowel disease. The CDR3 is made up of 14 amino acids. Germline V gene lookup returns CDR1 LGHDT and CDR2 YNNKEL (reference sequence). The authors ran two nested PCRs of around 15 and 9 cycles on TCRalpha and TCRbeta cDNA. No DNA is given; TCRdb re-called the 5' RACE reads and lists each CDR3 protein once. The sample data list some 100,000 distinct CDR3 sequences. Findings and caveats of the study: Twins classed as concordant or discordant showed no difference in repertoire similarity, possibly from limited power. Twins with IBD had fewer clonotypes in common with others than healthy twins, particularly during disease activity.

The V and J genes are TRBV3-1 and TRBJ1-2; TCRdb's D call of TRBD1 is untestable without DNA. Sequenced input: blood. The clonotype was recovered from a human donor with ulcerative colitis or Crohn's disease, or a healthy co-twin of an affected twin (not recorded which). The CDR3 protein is CASSQGTGLYGYTF.